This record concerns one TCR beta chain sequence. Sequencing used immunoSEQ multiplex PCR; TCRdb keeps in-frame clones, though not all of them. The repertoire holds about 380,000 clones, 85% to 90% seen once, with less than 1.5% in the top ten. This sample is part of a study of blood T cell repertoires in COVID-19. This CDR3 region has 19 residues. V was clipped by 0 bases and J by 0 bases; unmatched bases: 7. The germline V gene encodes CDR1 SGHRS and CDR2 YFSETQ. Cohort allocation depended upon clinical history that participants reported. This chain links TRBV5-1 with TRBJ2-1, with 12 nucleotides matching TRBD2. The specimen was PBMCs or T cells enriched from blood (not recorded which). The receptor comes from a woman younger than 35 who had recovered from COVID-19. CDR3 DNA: TGCGCCAGCAGCTTGGATCGGACTAGCGGGGTGAGCTCCTACAATGAGCAGTTCTTC. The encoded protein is CASSLDRTSGVSSYNEQFF.